The clone carrying this T cell receptor (beta chain) has only one observation. What it binds is not known. At the DNA level, this CDR3 is encoded by other sequences in the same sample as well. These data come from a study of OX40 agonist ivuxolimab in advanced cancers. Overall study context: Ivuxolimab, an agonistic anti-OX40 (CD134) antibody, was given to patients. Study results and caveats: Expanded clones were, on average, more numerous among CD8+ T cells than CD4+.

TCRdb's copy holds only in-frame clones and misses some; the assay was immunoSEQ multiplex PCR. The repertoire holds approximately 75,000 clones, with 85% as singletons. The CDR3 spans 14 residues. The germline gives CDR1 KGHSH, CDR2 LQKENI. V was pared by 0 bases and J by 1 base, with 6 bases between. The TCR was taken from an adult with an advanced solid tumor such as melanoma, head and neck, liver or kidney cancer. The input for sequencing was CD4+ or CD8+ T cells sorted from blood, taken in a trial of the OX40 agonist ivuxolimab. The rearrangement joins TRBV18 to TRBJ1-1; D unresolved. The CDR3 reads CASSPPLGNTEAFF. As DNA, the CDR3 is TGTGCCAGCTCACCACCGTTAGGGAACACTGAAGCTTTCTTT.